The 27 T cell receptor beta chains given below trace back to one sample, sequenced in a study of blood T cell repertoires in COVID-19. Measured with immunoSEQ multiplex PCR; TCRdb has only the in-frame clones, and not every one. The repertoire consists of some 300,000 clones, with around 81% occurring once and the leading ten covering around 4.2%. Sequencing was performed on peripheral blood. These receptors were obtained from a woman in her 50s with active or convalescent COVID-19.

The chain recombines TRBV6-2 or TRBV6-3 with TRBJ2-4; D perhaps matches TRBD2 (5 bases). The CDR3 is 13 residues long. CDR1 is MNHEY, CDR2 SVGEGT, per germline. Trimming removed 4 bases from V and 9 bases from J, with 13 bases in between. The CDR3 reads CASSWSFGSIQYF. The CDR3 bases are TGTGCCAGCAGTTGGAGTTTTGGGAGCATTCAGTACTTC.

V gene TRBV25-1 combines with J gene TRBJ2-1, with D maybe TRBD1 (6 bases). V was pared by 7 bases and J by 4 bases, with 14 bases between. CDR3 length: 14 residues. Germline CDR1 and CDR2: MGHDK and SYGVNS. The CDR3 DNA is TGTGCCAGCACTGACGGGACACTTTACAATGAGCAGTTCTTC. It codes for CASTDGTLYNEQFF.

V and J are TRBV27 and TRBJ2-3, with a weak D call TRBD2 (6 bases). Trimming removed 3 bases at V and 6 bases at J, with 13 bases between. Germline CDR1 is MNHEY and CDR2 is SMNVEV (reference sequence). CDR3 length: 14 amino acids. For the CDR3, the DNA is TGTGCCAGCAGTTTCCGGCGGGATGCCGATACGCAGTATTTT. Translation gives CASSFRRDADTQYF.

This clone was detected only a few times. V usage is TRBV7-9 and J usage is TRBJ1-4, with a weak D call TRBD1 (6 bases). The V gene lost 5 bases and the J gene lost 4 bases, with 14 bases spanning the gap. This CDR3 spans 15 amino acids. Germline V gene lookup returns CDR1 SEHNR and CDR2 FQNEAQ (reference sequence). CDR3 bases: TGTGCCAGCAGCCCGCCGACAGGCATTAATGAAAAACTGTTTTTT. It specifies CASSPPTGINEKLFF.

The chain employs TRBV18 and TRBJ1-5; D is ambiguous. Trimming pared 3 bases from V and 0 bases from J, leaving 3 bases between. Per germline, CDR1 KGHSH and CDR2 LQKENI. The CDR3 has 13 residues. CDR3 residues: CASSPYSNQPQHF. The CDR3 DNA sequence: TGTGCCAGCTCACCGTATAGCAATCAGCCCCAGCATTTT.

This clone was counted a single time. The chain is built from TRBV11-3 and TRBJ2-7; D is possibly TRBD1 (5 bases). V was trimmed by 3 bases and J by 4 bases, leaving 13 bases between them. Per the germline V gene, CDR1 is SGHNT and CDR2 is YENEEA. CDR3 length equals 14 residues. In DNA form, the CDR3 reads TGTGCCAGCAGCTTTGCGGCAGGGTCGTACGAGCAGTACTTC. It codes for CASSFAAGSYEQYF.

V and J are TRBV28 and TRBJ1-5, with D possibly being TRBD1 (6 bases). The ends were cut back, 8 bases at V and 4 bases at J, with 15 bases in the middle. This CDR3 is built from 14 residues. Germline lookup yields CDR1 MDHEN and CDR2 SYDVKM. CDR3 sequence: CASRTGIRNQPQHF. CDR3 in DNA: TGTGCCAGCCGTACAGGGATCCGGAATCAGCCCCAGCATTTT. The full variable domain, in which reference TRBV28 and TRBJ1-5 provide the parts outside the CDR3, is DVKVTQSSRYLVKRTGEKVFLECVQDMDHENMFWYRQDPGLGLRLIYFSYDVKMKEKGDIPEGYSVSREKKERFSLILESASTNQTSMYLCASRTGIRNQPQHFGDGTRLSIL.

This CDR3 reads CASSQAPSGYEQFF. CDR3 DNA: TGTGCCAGCAGCCAAGCCCCTTCGGGGTACGAGCAGTTCTTC. The chain has TRBV4-2 and TRBJ2-1, with D possibly TRBD2 on 5 matching bases. Germline V gene sequence: CDR1 LGHNA, CDR2 YNFKEQ. The CDR3 runs 14 residues. Between the trimmed V and J ends, which lost 1 base and 10 bases, there was a span of 14 bases.

The gene calls are TRBV2 and TRBJ1-1; unclear D gene. The V and J ends lost 3 bases and 1 base respectively, with 6 bases between them. Germline loops: CDR1 SNHLY, CDR2 FYNNEI. CDR3 size: 13 residues. CDR3 nucleotide sequence: TGTGCCAGCAGTGACGACTGGAACACTGAAGCTTTCTTT. Amino acid sequence: CASSDDWNTEAFF.

This chain's CDR3 is CAWSATGLAGPGELFF. In DNA form, the CDR3 reads TGTGCCTGGAGTGCCACCGGACTAGCGGGCCCCGGGGAGCTGTTTTTT. The gene calls are TRBV30 and TRBJ2-2; 11 bases map to TRBD2. The J segment lost 6 bases and the V segment lost 1 base, leaving 7 bases of the junction unmatched. Germline assignment: CDR1 GTSNPN and CDR2 SVGIG (reference sequence). This CDR3 has 16 amino acids.

The chain uses TRBV18 and TRBJ2-7; maybe TRBD2 (6 bases). The CDR3 totals 16 residues. Trimming removed 0 bases from V and 0 bases from J, with 12 bases in between. Germline V CDR1 and CDR2: KGHSH, LQKENI. This CDR3 is CASSPPQRVPSYEQYF. CDR3 nucleotides: TGTGCCAGCTCACCACCACAGCGGGTCCCCTCCTACGAGCAGTACTTC.

This clone was recorded a few times. The chain employs TRBV6-1 and TRBJ1-2, with 7 bases identical to TRBD1. The CDR3 consists of 16 residues. V lost 4 bases to trimming and J lost 3 bases; unmatched junction nucleotides: 11. CDR1 is MNHNS, CDR2 SASEGT, per germline. CDR3 nucleotides: TGTGCCAGCAGTGCCGCCCGAGGGGGCCTAGACTATGGCTACACCTTC. The encoded protein is CASSAARGGLDYGYTF.

The gene calls are TRBV2 and TRBJ2-1, with 9 nucleotides matching TRBD2. In germline, CDR1 is SNHLY, CDR2 FYNNEI. The CDR3 contains 16 residues. V lost 2 bases and J lost 5; bases outside the gene matches: 7. The DNA of the CDR3 is TGTGCCAGCAGTGAACAACCTAGGACTAGCGACAATGAGCAGTTCTTC. Translated: CASSEQPRTSDNEQFF.

The rearrangement uses TRBV30 and TRBJ1-4, with 9 bases that match TRBD1. The CDR3 covers 14 residues. Losses at the gene ends were 2 bases for V and 11 bases for J; bases not matched to a gene: 9. Germline lookup yields CDR1 GTSNPN and CDR2 SVGIG (reference sequence). The CDR3 spells CAWSSGTGFGKLFF. The CDR3 nucleotides read TGTGCCTGGAGTTCCGGGACAGGGTTTGGGAAACTGTTTTTT.

V is TRBV29-1 and J is TRBJ1-2, with 11 nucleotides matching TRBD1. The CDR3 extends over 15 amino acids. Germline CDR1 reads SQVTM; CDR2 reads ANQGSEA. The ends lost 3 bases at V and 4 bases at J; junction bases unmatched: 7. Written as DNA, the CDR3 is TGCAGCGTTGACTACAGGACAGGGGGCAGCTATGGCTACACCTTC. This sequence encodes CSVDYRTGGSYGYTF. Based on the CDR3 plus reference TRBV29-1 and TRBJ1-2, the full variable domain is SAVISQKPSRDICQRGTSLTIQCQVDSQVTMMFWYRQQPGQSLTLIATANQGSEATYESGFVIDKFPISRPNLTFSTLTVSNMSPEDSSIYLCSVDYRTGGSYGYTFGSGTRLTVV.

The chain carries TRBV25-1 and TRBJ1-1; no clear D gene. The CDR3 length is 17 residues. Germline V lookup: CDR1 MGHDK, CDR2 SYGVNS. Trimming took off 1 base at V and 1 base at J, with 16 bases between the two ends. The CDR3: CASSESLILKSNTEAFF. In DNA, the CDR3 is TGTGCCAGCAGTGAATCACTGATACTCAAATCGAACACTGAAGCTTTCTTT. Together with reference TRBV25-1 and TRBJ1-1, the CDR3 gives the full variable domain: EADIYQTPRYLVIGTGKKITLECSQTMGHDKMYWYQQDPGMELHLIHYSYGVNSTEKGDLSSESTVSRIRTEHFPLTLESARPSHTSQYLCASSESLILKSNTEAFFGQGTRLTVV.

This clone was counted only a few times. The gene calls are TRBV7-9 and TRBJ1-2; D gene uncertain. Germline V CDR1 and CDR2: SEHNR, FQNEAQ (reference sequence). Trimming shortened V by 0 bases and J by 1 base, and 6 bases separated the two germline ends. The CDR3 has 14 residues. CDR3 amino acids: CASSLARHNYGYTF. CDR3 coding DNA: TGTGCCAGCAGCTTAGCGCGGCATAACTATGGCTACACCTTC.

The J gene is TRBJ1-2, the V gene TRBV9, with a possible D match to TRBD1 (6 bases). The CDR3 runs to 14 residues. V was pared by 3 bases and J by 4 bases, with 13 bases between. Germline CDR1 SGDLS, CDR2 YYNGEE. The DNA of the CDR3 is TGTGCCAGCAGCGGATCATTAGGGGGCTATGGCTACACCTTC. The encoded protein is CASSGSLGGYGYTF.

In this sample, this clone turned up a few times. The V call is TRBV4-1, the J call TRBJ1-2, with a weak D call TRBD1 (6 bases). In germline, CDR1 is MGHRA, CDR2 YSYEKL. V lost 4 bases to trimming and J lost 4 bases, with 13 bases between them. The CDR3 totals 14 residues. CDR3 sequence: CASSPSGQFYGYTF. The CDR3 coding sequence is TGCGCCAGCAGCCCTTCTGGACAGTTCTATGGCTACACCTTC.

This clone has more than one count but fewer than ten. The rearrangement joins TRBV7-6 to TRBJ1-4, with D perhaps matching TRBD1 (5 bases). The germline V gene encodes CDR1 SGHVS and CDR2 FNYEAQ. The V end was cut by 1 base, the J end by 8 bases, with 11 bases between. This CDR3 contains 14 residues. As DNA, the CDR3 is TGTGCCAGCAGCTTAGAAGGGAGGGACGAAAAACTGTTTTTT. Amino acids: CASSLEGRDEKLFF.

This clone was seen at least ten times. V usage is TRBV2 and J usage is TRBJ2-7, with D maybe TRBD2 (5 bases). The CDR3 runs 12 residues. Between the trimmed V and J ends, which lost 6 bases and 3 bases, there was a span of 9 bases. Germline V gene data show CDR1 as SNHLY and CDR2 as FYNNEI. The DNA of the CDR3 is TGTGCCAGCAGGGGGAGCGACTACGAGCAGTACTTC. Translation gives CASRGSDYEQYF.

The V call is TRBV3-1 (or the pseudogene TRBV3-2), the J call TRBJ1-6; D not certain. The V gene lost 3 bases and the J gene lost 4 bases, with 7 bases spanning the gap. The V gene's germline CDR1 is LGHDT and CDR2 YNNKEL (reference sequence). The CDR3 length is 14 residues. CDR3 region: CASSHQQYNSPLHF. For the CDR3, the DNA is TGTGCCAGCAGCCATCAACAGTATAATTCACCCCTCCACTTT.

The chain links TRBV3-1 (or the pseudogene TRBV3-2) to TRBJ2-1; D perhaps matches TRBD2 (5 bases). There are 12 residues in the CDR3. V was clipped by 6 bases and J by 3 bases, with 6 bases between them. Per germline, CDR1 LGHDT and CDR2 YNNKEL (reference sequence). The CDR3 coding sequence is TGTGCCAGCAGTCGGGACTACAATGAGCAGTTCTTC. This translates into CASSRDYNEQFF.

This clone has only a few counts. The J gene is TRBJ1-3, the V gene TRBV3-1 (or the pseudogene TRBV3-2), with D tentatively TRBD1 (6 bases). CDR1 is LGHDT, CDR2 YNNKEL, per germline (reference sequence). V was shortened by 2 bases and J by 0 bases, with 14 bases between the two germline ends. This CDR3 is built from 17 residues. CDR3 in amino acids: CASSQTGPLGSGNTIYF. The CDR3 DNA is TGTGCCAGCAGCCAAACAGGGCCACTAGGCTCTGGAAACACCATATATTTT.

The rearrangement uses TRBV7-2 and TRBJ2-7, with 7 bases that match TRBD1. V lost 1 base and J lost 3; bases outside the gene matches: 6. The CDR3 contains 15 residues. Germline V CDR1 and CDR2: SGHTA, FQGNSA. The CDR3 sequence: CASSLGTGNFYEQYF. The DNA for the CDR3 is TGTGCCAGCAGCTTAGGGACAGGCAATTTCTACGAGCAGTACTTC.

This chain joins TRBV6-6 and TRBJ2-3; 7 bases align to TRBD1. CDR3 length equals 15 residues. Germline CDR1 reads MNHNY; CDR2 reads SVGAGI (reference sequence). Trimming at V came to 5 bases and at J to 3 bases, leaving 8 bases not matched to a gene. CDR3 sequence reads: CASSTQGSGTDTQYF. CDR3 DNA: TGTGCCAGCAGTACACAGGGGTCTGGGACAGATACGCAGTATTTT.

The CDR3 sequence is CATHRGSYNEQFF. The DNA for the CDR3 is TGTGCCACCCACAGGGGCTCCTACAATGAGCAGTTCTTC. The chain is built from TRBV15 and TRBJ2-1; TRBD1 matches 7 bases. Germline assignment: CDR1 LNHNV and CDR2 YYDKDF (reference sequence). The V segment lost 8 bases and the J segment 0 bases; nucleotides outside the gene matches: 1. CDR3 length: 13 amino acids.